This section outlines one T cell receptor (beta chain) sequence together with its context. The sample belongs to a study of blood T cell repertoires in COVID-19. Study as a whole: The cDNA or gDNA used as material had been derived from T cells, B-cell-depleted T cells, or PBMCs.

Germline CDR1 SGHVS, CDR2 FNYEAQ. This CDR3 region has 18 residues. The V end lost 1 base, the J end lost 0 bases, and 16 bases lay between the germline ends. This study enrolled people aged 18 to 89 from about two dozen US geographic areas. Clones were read by immunoSEQ multiplex PCR, and TCRdb kept only the in-frame ones, dropping some. The repertoire includes 150,000 to 200,000 clones, around four fifths of them detected once, and over 5% sits in the top ten. The chain is built from TRBV7-6 and TRBJ1-3; D is uncertain. This receptor was identified in a man in his 70s who had been exposed to COVID-19. Material: PBMCs or T cells enriched from blood (not recorded which). The CDR3 coding sequence is TGTGCCAGCAGCTTAGGAGTGGTCATTTCGAGCTCTGGAAACACCATATATTTT. It encodes CASSLGVVISSSGNTIYF.